This T cell receptor (beta chain) was identified during a study of T cell responses to AZD1222 COVID-19 vaccine. The wider study: Pooling of second doses given at about 4 or about 12 weeks was done. The study, taken as a whole, reports: Donor demographics were predominantly white British with a female majority; clonal diversity may be underestimated. Spike-specific TCR breadth and depth went up after people got two AZD1222 doses. Repertoires were collected only later (after the peak T cell response had occurred).

Sequencing was performed with immunoSEQ multiplex PCR; in TCRdb, only in-frame clones are kept and a portion is missing. Counted here are around 130,000 clones, about 88% occurring once; the ten biggest clones make up about 4.8%. CDR1 and CDR2 from the germline V gene are SNHLY and FYNNEI. Trimming pared 7 bases from V and 1 base from J, leaving 14 bases between. This CDR3 has 14 amino acids. Notes on this clone: The antigen remains unidentified.

The receptor's source is an adult in good health. The chain carries TRBV2 and TRBJ2-7; D tentatively fits TRBD1 or TRBD2 (5 bases each). Sequenced here: peripheral blood, sampled on day 0 of AZD1222 vaccination. CDR3 protein: CASTRDGASYEQYF. In nucleotides, the CDR3 is TGTGCCAGCACACGGGACGGGGCATCCTACGAGCAGTACTTC.